One and the same sample provided the 22 T cell receptor beta chains below, sequenced in a study of blood T cell repertoires in COVID-19. TCRdb keeps only in-frame clones here, not all; method: immunoSEQ multiplex PCR. Here the sample spans around 300,000 clones, around four fifths being singletons. The material sequenced was peripheral blood. These receptors were taken from a woman in her forties or fifties with active or convalescent COVID-19.

V gene TRBV5-4 combines with J gene TRBJ2-7, with D possibly TRBD1 on 6 matching bases. CDR3 length: 13 amino acids. Trimming left V 0 bases short and J 3 bases short, with 7 bases between. Germline V lookup: CDR1 SGHNT, CDR2 YYREEE (reference sequence). CDR3: CASSLDRVYEQYF. The CDR3 DNA is TGTGCCAGCAGCTTGGACAGGGTCTACGAGCAGTACTTC.

The V call is TRBV19, the J call TRBJ2-5; maybe TRBD2 (5 bases). This CDR3 spans 12 amino acids. With 6 bases removed from V and 2 bases from J, the gap between germline ends came to 7 bases. Germline assignment: CDR1 LNHDA and CDR2 SQIVND (reference sequence). The CDR3 sequence: CASSGGQETQYF. The DNA for the CDR3 is TGTGCCAGTAGCGGCGGGCAAGAGACCCAGTACTTC.

The J gene is TRBJ2-2, the V gene TRBV10-3, with TRBD2 identical over 9 bases. The V gene end was trimmed by 4 bases and the J gene end by 0 bases; junction bases not matched to a gene: 3. CDR1 is ENHRY, CDR2 SYGVKD, per germline. The CDR3 length is 16 residues. For the CDR3, the DNA is TGTGCCATCAGTGTGGCGGGAGGGACGAACACCGGGGAGCTGTTTTTT. It is translated as CAISVAGGTNTGELFF.

The chain carries TRBV7-9 and TRBJ2-3; D is perhaps TRBD2 (6 bases). V dropped 1 base and J dropped 6 bases, with 14 bases sitting between them. The CDR3 runs 15 residues. Germline lookup yields CDR1 SEHNR and CDR2 FQNEAQ (reference sequence). In DNA, the CDR3 is TGTGCCAGCAGCTTAGGCGAGAAGGGGAGGGATACGCAGTATTTT. Residues: CASSLGEKGRDTQYF.

This clone was recorded a few times. Other nucleotide sequences from this sample produce the same CDR3. This chain joins TRBV18 and TRBJ2-7; D not resolved. V was trimmed by 2 bases and J by 4 bases, leaving 9 bases between them. The germline gives CDR1 KGHSH, CDR2 LQKENI. The CDR3 spans 13 residues. CDR3 residues: CASSPGQSYEQYF. CDR3 DNA: TGTGCCAGCTCACCAGGGCAGAGTTACGAGCAGTACTTC.

This clone appeared a single time. This chain links TRBV5-1 with TRBJ2-1, with 8 bases matching TRBD2. Per germline, CDR1 SGHRS and CDR2 YFSETQ. This CDR3 contains 12 residues. The CDR3 loop reads CASAGGWNEQFF. The DNA of the CDR3 is TGCGCGAGCGCGGGGGGCTGGAATGAGCAGTTCTTC.

The gene calls are TRBV2 and TRBJ1-2; 7 bases are a match to TRBD1. Germline trimming cut 5 bases from V and 4 bases from J; bases unmatched to any gene: 7. There are 14 residues in the CDR3. The germline CDR1 and CDR2 sequences are SNHLY and FYNNEI. The CDR3 DNA reads TGTGCCAGCAGTAACAGGGGATACGGCTATGGCTACACCTTC. It yields the protein CASSNRGYGYGYTF.

The chain uses TRBV2 and TRBJ1-2; 11 nucleotides agree with TRBD1. Per the germline V gene, CDR1 is SNHLY and CDR2 is FYNNEI. The CDR3 has 14 amino acids. Trimming took 8 bases from V and 8 from J; bases not matched to a gene: 10. CDR3 region: CASSSDRGRPGYTF. In DNA, the CDR3 is TGTGCCAGCTCGTCGGACAGGGGGCGTCCGGGCTACACCTTC.

This clone was counted only a few times. This sequence joins TRBV27 and TRBJ2-7, with 7 bases that match TRBD1. This CDR3 is 15 amino acids long. V lost 6 bases, J lost 0 bases, and 8 bases stayed unmatched. CDR1 is MNHEY and CDR2 is SMNVEV in the germline V gene (reference sequence). This chain's CDR3 is CASRQGPILSYEQYF. As DNA, the CDR3 is TGTGCCAGCAGACAGGGGCCTATCCTCTCCTACGAGCAGTACTTC.

The V gene is TRBV5-1, the J gene TRBJ2-3; D remains ambiguous. This CDR3 region has 13 residues. Germline V gives CDR1 SGHRS, CDR2 YFSETQ. Deletions cut 7 bases from V and 0 bases from J, with 9 bases between. Written as DNA, the CDR3 is TGCGCCAGCTCTCGCCGGAGCACAGATACGCAGTATTTT. It is translated as CASSRRSTDTQYF.

This chain connects TRBV29-1 to TRBJ1-1; 8 bases align to TRBD1. V lost 6 bases to trimming and J lost 6 bases; unmatched junction nucleotides: 9. CDR3 length equals 13 residues. Germline loops: CDR1 SQVTM, CDR2 ANQGSEA. In DNA, the CDR3 is TGCAGCGTCGGACAGGGCGGTTTGGCTGAAGCTTTCTTT. Protein sequence: CSVGQGGLAEAFF.

The chain links TRBV3-1 (or the pseudogene TRBV3-2) to TRBJ2-1, with TRBD2 matching 10 bases. With V trimmed by 0 bases and J by 9 bases, 11 bases remained unmatched. CDR1 and CDR2 from the germline V gene are LGHDT and YNNKEL (reference sequence). The CDR3 extends over 17 amino acids. The CDR3 DNA reads as TGTGCCAGCAGCCAAGAAGGGGCCCTAGCGGGAGCAGGTGAGCAGTTCTTC. Protein: CASSQEGALAGAGEQFF.

This clone was counted a single time. The rearrangement uses TRBV11-2 and TRBJ2-2; tentative D call: TRBD1 (5 bases). Germline CDR1 reads SGHAT; CDR2 reads FQNNGV. V lost 0 bases and J lost 4, with 12 bases in between. The CDR3 contains 16 residues. This CDR3 is CASSLEKVRATGELFF. DNA of the CDR3: TGTGCCAGCAGCTTAGAGAAAGTCAGGGCCACCGGGGAGCTGTTTTTT.

The CDR3 region is CASKGDGNEKLFF. Here the CDR3 DNA reads TGTGCCAGTAAAGGGGATGGTAATGAAAAACTGTTTTTT. The chain has TRBV2 and TRBJ1-4, with D perhaps matching TRBD1 (5 bases). In germline, CDR1 is SNHLY, CDR2 FYNNEI. The CDR3 spans 13 residues. The V and J ends lost 9 bases and 4 bases respectively, with 12 bases between them.

This chain uses TRBV27 with TRBJ2-7, with D possibly matching TRBD2 (5 bases). This CDR3 spans 14 amino acids. Germline CDR1 reads MNHEY; CDR2 reads SMNVEV (reference sequence). Trimming pared 5 bases from V and 4 bases from J, leaving 15 bases between. The CDR3 nucleotides read TGTGCCAGCAGTGATCCTCTCGAGCGGTACGAGCAGTACTTC. It translates to CASSDPLERYEQYF.

V gene TRBV27 combines with J gene TRBJ1-1; 7 bases align to TRBD1. After removal of 8 bases from V and 3 bases from J, the junction contained 6 bases not matched to a gene. CDR1 and CDR2 from the germline V gene are MNHEY and SMNVEV (reference sequence). This CDR3 contains 13 residues. CDR3 in amino acids: CASGDSGDTEAFF. Written as DNA, the CDR3 is TGTGCCAGCGGGGACAGCGGAGACACTGAAGCTTTCTTT.

The chain couples TRBV7-2 to TRBJ2-1; 8 nucleotides align to TRBD2. The CDR3 is made up of 16 amino acids. V dropped 1 base and J dropped 2; count of bases not matched to a gene: 4. CDR1 and CDR2 from the germline V gene are SGHTA and FQGNSA. This CDR3 reads CASSLGGSGTYNEQFF. In DNA, the CDR3 is TGTGCCAGCAGCTTAGGAGGTAGCGGGACCTACAATGAGCAGTTCTTC.

The chain joins TRBV7-9 to TRBJ2-5, with D possibly being TRBD1 (6 bases). The CDR3 runs 16 residues. The V end was cut by 5 bases, the J end by 5 bases, with 21 bases between. The V gene's germline CDR1 is SEHNR and CDR2 FQNEAQ (reference sequence). The CDR3 DNA reads TGTGCCAGCAGCCTCACGGAAGGGGGTCGGTGGGAGACCCAGTACTTC. It translates to CASSLTEGGRWETQYF. Together with reference TRBV7-9 and TRBJ2-5, the CDR3 gives the full variable domain: DTGVSQNPRHKITKRGQNVTFRCDPISEHNRLYWYRQTLGQGPEFLTYFQNEAQLEKSRLLSDRFSAERPKGSFSTLEIQRTEQGDSAMYLCASSLTEGGRWETQYFGPGTRLLVL.

CDR3 nucleotide sequence: TGTGCCAGCAGTGAACACAGGGGAAGGGGTGAGACCCAGTACTTC. Its protein is CASSEHRGRGETQYF. The rearrangement uses TRBV25-1 and TRBJ2-5; TRBD1 aligns across 7 bases. Germline V gene lookup returns CDR1 MGHDK and CDR2 SYGVNS. Unmatched junction bases numbered 8, after V lost 2 bases and J lost 5 bases. The CDR3 contains 15 residues.

This chain connects TRBV7-3 to TRBJ2-2; TRBD2 is a possible D gene (5 bases). Looked up from germline, CDR1 is SGHTA and CDR2 is FQGTGA. V was pared by 1 base and J by 7 bases, with 10 bases between. The CDR3 extends over 14 amino acids. CDR3 sequence (DNA): TGTGCCAGCAGCTTAAGTGCGGGTAGCGGGGAGCTGTTTTTT. The encoded protein is CASSLSAGSGELFF.

The rearrangement uses TRBV7-3 and TRBJ2-5, with a tentative D call TRBD1 (6 bases). V lost 2 bases, J lost 5 bases, and 15 bases lay in between. Germline V lookup: CDR1 SGHTA, CDR2 FQGTGA. This CDR3 contains 15 residues. As DNA, the CDR3 is TGTGCCAGCAGCTTATTGGTGGGGGCTGGGGAGACCCAGTACTTC. Its protein is CASSLLVGAGETQYF.

The chain is built from TRBV6-1 and TRBJ1-5; D gene unclear. Germline V gene sequence: CDR1 MNHNS, CDR2 SASEGT. V shed 2 bases and J shed 7 bases, with 12 bases lying between them. This CDR3 spans 14 amino acids. The DNA of the CDR3 is TGTGCCAGCAGTGAAAGGAGGGCCCGACAGCCCCAGCATTTT. Translating it yields CASSERRARQPQHF.